A single sample gave rise to the 8 T cell receptor beta chains below, sequenced in a study of blood T cell repertoires in COVID-19. Assay: immunoSEQ multiplex PCR; the TCRdb copy retains only in-frame clones and omits some. The sample has fewer than 85,000 clones; roughly 80% are singletons. Sequenced material: peripheral blood. The receptors were sampled from a woman aged 80 or over with active or convalescent COVID-19.

The V and J genes are TRBV29-1 and TRBJ2-3, with D perhaps matching TRBD2 (6 bases). The CDR3 covers 14 residues. Between the trimmed V and J ends, which lost 6 bases and 0 bases, there was a span of 13 bases. From germline, CDR1 is SQVTM and CDR2 ANQGSEA. The CDR3 reads CSVWDFSSTDTQYF. The DNA of the CDR3 is TGCAGCGTCTGGGACTTTTCTAGCACAGATACGCAGTATTTT.

The V and J genes are TRBV10-3 and TRBJ1-3, with 10 nucleotides matching TRBD1. Germline CDR1 is ENHRY and CDR2 is SYGVKD. Trimming removed 2 bases from V and 4 bases from J; junction bases left unmatched: 8. The CDR3 sequence is 17 residues long. CDR3: CAISERPGQGLGNTIYF. The CDR3 DNA reads TGTGCCATCAGTGAGAGACCGGGACAGGGGTTAGGAAACACCATATATTTT.

In its sample, this clone was seen a few times. The chain employs TRBV2 and TRBJ1-5, with 7 bases that match TRBD1. There are 14 residues in the CDR3. After removal of 2 bases from V and 2 bases from J, the junction contained 0 bases not matched to a gene. Germline lookup yields CDR1 SNHLY and CDR2 FYNNEI. CDR3 in amino acids: CASSEQGGNQPQHF. CDR3 coding DNA: TGTGCCAGCAGTGAACAGGGGGGCAATCAGCCCCAGCATTTT.

The rearrangement joins TRBV7-2 to TRBJ2-3; D is possibly TRBD2 (6 bases). Trimming shortened V by 0 bases and J by 2 bases, and 15 bases separated the two germline ends. CDR1 and CDR2 from the germline V gene are SGHTA and FQGNSA. The CDR3 runs to 17 residues. CDR3 sequence (DNA): TGTGCCAGCAGCTTAGCTTCTTCACTAGCTGTCACAGATACGCAGTATTTT. Its translation: CASSLASSLAVTDTQYF.

This chain uses TRBV5-6 with TRBJ2-7; D is ambiguous. The CDR3 runs to 15 residues. The germline CDR1 and CDR2 sequences are SGHDT and YYEEEE. Trimming removed 0 bases at V and 2 bases at J, with 12 bases between. CDR3 loop: CASSLEESRAYEQYF. As DNA, the CDR3 is TGTGCCAGCAGCTTGGAAGAGTCTAGAGCCTACGAGCAGTACTTC.

This clone was seen a few times. The rearrangement joins TRBV7-9 to TRBJ2-1; 15 bases agree with TRBD2. This CDR3 comprises 16 residues. The trim removed 5 bases at V and 10 bases at J, leaving 9 bases unmatched. Germline V CDR1 and CDR2: SEHNR, FQNEAQ (reference sequence). Here the CDR3 reads CASSKGLAGGLFEQFF. CDR3 DNA: TGTGCCAGCAGCAAAGGACTAGCGGGGGGGCTCTTCGAGCAGTTCTTC.

This clone was seen once. The CDR3 DNA is TGTGCCAGCAGTTTCGCGCTAGCGGGGTCAGCAGATACGCAGTATTTT. Translating gives CASSFALAGSADTQYF. V and J are TRBV28 and TRBJ2-3; 9 bases agree with TRBD2. V was pared by 3 bases and J by 4 bases, with 8 bases of the junction left unmatched. The CDR3 is 16 amino acids. CDR1 MDHEN and CDR2 SYDVKM come from the germline V gene.

The chain recombines TRBV5-5 with TRBJ2-1; TRBD1 agrees at 7 bases. The V gene end was trimmed by 0 bases and the J gene end by 4 bases; junction bases not matched to a gene: 16. The CDR3 loop spans 19 amino acids. Looked up from germline, CDR1 is SGHKS and CDR2 is YYEKEE (reference sequence). The CDR3 DNA reads TGTGCCAGCAGCTTGGGAGGAGACAGGGTTAACCAAAGGTACAATGAGCAGTTCTTC. Its translation: CASSLGGDRVNQRYNEQFF. Based on the CDR3 plus reference TRBV5-5 and TRBJ2-1, the full variable domain is DAGVTQSPTHLIKTRGQQVTLRCSPISGHKSVSWYQQVLGQGPQFIFQYYEKEERGRGNFPDRFSARQFPNYSSELNVNALLLGDSALYLCASSLGGDRVNQRYNEQFFGPGTRLTVL.